One sample yielded the 17 T cell receptor beta chains listed below, sequenced in a study of cytomegalovirus exposure and HLA in healthy donors. Use of 60 Vbeta and 13 Jbeta primers characterized the PCR. Profiled with immunoSEQ multiplex PCR; TCRdb holds only in-frame clones, not every one. The table has approximately 290,000 clones, 80% seen once; the top ten hold about 0.28%. Sample: PBMCs. The receptors shown here come from a girl aged 2 to 9 in good health and CMV-seronegative.

The chain links TRBV21-1 to TRBJ2-1; the tabulated D call, TRBD1, remains unverified against the DNA. TRBV21-1 is recorded as a pseudogene. This CDR3 is 8 amino acids long. The DNA for the CDR3 is TGTGCCGGTGGGCAGCAGTTCTTC. Protein: CAGGQQFF.

The chain joins TRBV28 to TRBJ2-7; 8 nucleotides align to TRBD2. Germline V gene lookup returns CDR1 MDHEN and CDR2 SYDVKM. There are 14 residues in the CDR3. Trimming cost V 3 bases and J 5 bases; bases outside gene matches: 6. The CDR3 is CASSLAGGEDEQYF. In DNA, the CDR3 is TGTGCCAGCAGTTTGGCGGGGGGAGAAGACGAGCAGTACTTC.

The rearrangement links TRBV7-9 to TRBJ2-3; 7 bases align to TRBD2. CDR3 size: 17 residues. The germline V gene encodes CDR1 SEHNR and CDR2 FQNEAQ (reference sequence). The junction had 8 bases not matched to a gene; V was cut back by 2 bases and J by 0 bases. The CDR3 nucleotides read TGTGCCAGCAGCTTAAACGGCCCCGGGAGGAGCACAGATACGCAGTATTTT. Its translation: CASSLNGPGRSTDTQYF.

This rearrangement joins TRBV5-1 to TRBJ2-1; a weak D match, TRBD2 (6 bases). The CDR3 totals 17 residues. The ends were cut back, 4 bases at V and 7 bases at J, with 24 bases in the middle. The germline V gene has CDR1 SGHRS and CDR2 YFSETQ. The CDR3: CASSAAGSSRTSNEQFF. DNA of the CDR3: TGCGCCAGCAGCGCCGCGGGAAGCTCCCGCACGTCGAATGAGCAGTTCTTC.

The rearrangement links TRBV11-1 to TRBJ2-7; D might be TRBD2 (6 bases). V was pared by 3 bases and J by 2 bases, with 11 bases between. The length of the CDR3 is 14 residues. CDR1 is SGHAT, CDR2 FQDESV, per germline (reference sequence). DNA for the CDR3: TGTGCCAGCAGCTTTGCCGGGGGAACCTACGAGCAGTACTTC. Its translation: CASSFAGGTYEQYF.

The chain joins TRBV5-4 to TRBJ2-7; perhaps TRBD1 as D (6 bases). The germline V gene has CDR1 SGHNT and CDR2 YYREEE (reference sequence). The CDR3 loop spans 14 amino acids. Trimming left V 0 bases short and J 3 bases short, with 10 bases between. The CDR3 sequence is CASSLAGAGYEQYF. For the CDR3, the DNA is TGTGCCAGCAGCTTGGCAGGGGCTGGCTACGAGCAGTACTTC.

This chain joins TRBV28 and TRBJ2-3, with 8 bases lining up with TRBD1. V gave up 6 bases and J gave up 3 bases; unmatched junction bases: 8. Germline CDR1 MDHEN, CDR2 SYDVKM. This CDR3 region has 15 residues. The CDR3 DNA is TGTGCCAGCAGAGATGGACAGGGTTGGACAGATACGCAGTATTTT. It yields the protein CASRDGQGWTDTQYF.

This rearrangement joins TRBV7-7 to TRBJ2-1, with a possible D match to TRBD1 (5 bases). V gave up 5 bases and J gave up 10 bases, with 15 bases separating them. This CDR3 contains 13 residues. Germline V gene data show CDR1 as SSHAT and CDR2 as FNYEAQ (reference sequence). CDR3 in DNA: TGTGCCAGCAGCGTAAGATCCAACAGGGAGCAGTTCTTC. It specifies CASSVRSNREQFF. Variable domain in full (rest from reference TRBV7-7 and TRBJ2-1): GAGVSQSPRYKVTKRGQDVTLRCDPISSHATLYWYQQALGQGPEFLTYFNYEAQPDKSGLPSDRFSAERPEGSISTLTIQRTEQRDSAMYRCASSVRSNREQFFGPGTRLTVL.

V and J are TRBV6-6 and TRBJ1-3; D unclear. V gave up 5 bases and J gave up 8 bases, with 13 bases separating them. This CDR3 is 13 amino acids long. Germline CDR1 reads MNHNY; CDR2 reads SVGAGI (reference sequence). CDR3 sequence: CASSPGPLDTIYF. DNA for the CDR3: TGTGCCAGCAGTCCCGGCCCACTAGACACCATATATTTT.

J is TRBJ2-1 and V is TRBV9; D possibly corresponds to TRBD2 (8 bases). V was trimmed by 4 bases and J by 7 bases, leaving 18 bases between them. The CDR3 is 15 residues long. Germline CDR1 SGDLS, CDR2 YYNGEE. The CDR3 DNA is TGTGCCAGCAGCCCGTCCGGGGGGGGACAGAATGAGCAGTTCTTC. Its translation: CASSPSGGGQNEQFF.

The rearrangement uses TRBV7-9 and TRBJ1-2; 10 nucleotides agree with TRBD1. Germline V gene data show CDR1 as SEHNR and CDR2 as FQNEAQ (reference sequence). CDR3 size: 17 residues. The J segment lost 5 bases and the V segment lost 5 bases, leaving 14 bases of the junction unmatched. CDR3 protein: CASSPRQGAPMPYGYTF. As DNA, the CDR3 is TGTGCCAGCAGCCCACGACAGGGGGCGCCCATGCCGTATGGCTACACCTTC.

This clone appeared a few times. This chain links TRBV5-1 with TRBJ2-7; the match to TRBD2 covers 11 bases. The CDR3 has 16 residues. J lost 0 bases, V lost 4 bases, and 6 bases had no gene match. The germline V gene has CDR1 SGHRS and CDR2 YFSETQ. The CDR3 loop is CASSRRSGRASYEQYF. The CDR3 nucleotides read TGCGCCAGCAGCCGACGTAGCGGGAGGGCCTCCTACGAGCAGTACTTC.

The rearrangement links TRBV15 to TRBJ1-5, with no clear D. The V end was cut by 8 bases, the J end by 0 bases, with 14 bases between. Germline-derived CDR1 and CDR2 are LNHNV and YYDKDF (reference sequence). This CDR3 is built from 15 residues. In DNA form, the CDR3 reads TGTGCCACCGGGTTTTCAGGATTTAGCAATCAGCCCCAGCATTTT. Translated: CATGFSGFSNQPQHF.

V gene TRBV30 combines with J gene TRBJ2-7; D is possibly TRBD2 (5 bases). CDR3 length: 15 residues. V lost 2 bases, J lost 1 base, and 15 bases lay in between. Germline V CDR1 and CDR2: GTSNPN, SVGIG (reference sequence). CDR3 coding DNA: TGTGCCTGGAGTCCACGACGGGGATTTTCCTACGAGCAGTACTTC. Protein product: CAWSPRRGFSYEQYF.

There are a few counts of this clone. The chain couples TRBV6-6 to TRBJ2-3; 8 nucleotides match TRBD1. After removal of 4 bases from V and 14 bases from J, the junction contained 14 bases not matched to a gene. The V gene's germline CDR1 is MNHNY and CDR2 SVGAGI (reference sequence). The CDR3 runs to 14 residues. CDR3 loop: CASSSNLGQGPPYF. The CDR3 DNA sequence: TGTGCCAGCAGTTCGAATTTAGGACAGGGACCCCCGTATTTT.

This chain connects TRBV2 to TRBJ2-7; 10 bases agree with TRBD2. The V gene's germline CDR1 is SNHLY and CDR2 FYNNEI. The CDR3 runs 16 residues. V lost 5 bases and J lost 3; bases outside the gene matches: 10. The CDR3, as DNA: TGTGCCAGCAGTATATCCGGGACTAGCGTGCTCTACGAGCAGTACTTC. Its protein product is CASSISGTSVLYEQYF.

This chain links TRBV7-8 with TRBJ2-7, with 7 bases fitting TRBD1. The CDR3 runs to 16 residues. Germline V gene lookup returns CDR1 SGHVS and CDR2 FQNEAQ. The junction had 10 bases not matched to a gene; V was cut back by 5 bases and J by 0 bases. For the CDR3, the DNA is TGTGCCAGCAGCACGGACAGGCCCCCGATCTCCTACGAGCAGTACTTC. Translation: CASSTDRPPISYEQYF.